These 11 T cell receptor beta chains share one sample of origin, sequenced in a study of human CD4 T cells and Enterobacteriaceae. After roughly 6-7 days, proliferating activated T cells were FACS-sorted as CFSE-low CD25+ ICOS+ cells. Irradiated autologous monocytes pulsed with antigen were cultured at a 2:1 ratio with CFSE-labeled memory CD4+ T cells. The memory gate held CD4+ cells that were not CD45RA+CCR7+CD95- naive cells, over 95% pure. The assay was immunoSEQ multiplex PCR, and TCRdb's table has in-frame clones only and misses some. This table has about 240 clones, roughly 40% appearing once. Sequenced input: bacteria-reactive CD4+ T cells grown in culture. Indicated subset: CFSE-low proliferating memory CD4 T cells sorted after in vitro stimulation with a heat-inactivated bacterium or M. tuberculosis lysate. These receptors were collected from a human donor in good health.

This chain joins TRBV27 and TRBJ1-5, with TRBD1 identical over 7 bases. The CDR3 spans 16 residues. V was clipped by 5 bases and J by 0 bases; unmatched bases: 7. The germline V gene has CDR1 MNHEY and CDR2 SMNVEV (reference sequence). DNA of the CDR3: TGTGCCAGCAGTCCACGGGGACAGTATAGCAATCAGCCCCAGCATTTT. Its protein is CASSPRGQYSNQPQHF.

J is TRBJ2-3 and V is TRBV2; maybe TRBD1 (6 bases). The CDR3 has 16 amino acids. Germline V lookup: CDR1 SNHLY, CDR2 FYNNEI. The V end lost 6 bases, the J end lost 0 bases, and 16 bases lay between the germline ends. This CDR3 reads CASRGDTGWSTDTQYF. CDR3 in DNA: TGTGCCAGCAGGGGGGACACCGGTTGGAGCACAGATACGCAGTATTTT.

This clone was seen a few times. This may arise from a read error, as a much more abundant clone is one base away. The genes are TRBV11-3 and TRBJ2-5; 9 bases align to TRBD2. The CDR3 totals 15 residues. Trimming cost V 3 bases and J 4 bases; bases outside gene matches: 6. The germline CDR1 and CDR2 sequences are SGHNT and YENEEA. The CDR3, as DNA: TGTGCCAGCAGCTTTGGGGCGGGGGGGCGAGAGACCCAGTACTTC. This translates into CASSFGAGGRETQYF.

This clone is large. V usage is TRBV15 and J usage is TRBJ2-1; unclear D gene. The CDR3 covers 15 residues. CDR1 and CDR2 (germline): LNHNV, YYDKDF (reference sequence). Trimming left V 4 bases short and J 0 bases short, with 10 bases between. CDR3 in amino acids: CATSNVVGSYNEQFF. CDR3 coding DNA: TGTGCCACCAGCAATGTTGTGGGCTCCTACAATGAGCAGTTCTTC.

This chain links TRBV4-1 with TRBJ2-7; TRBD2 agrees at 13 bases. The germline gives CDR1 MGHRA, CDR2 YSYEKL. Germline trimming cut 1 base from V and 3 bases from J; bases unmatched to any gene: 6. This CDR3 contains 17 residues. The CDR3 protein is CASSQVFGTSGDYEQYF. In DNA, the CDR3 is TGCGCCAGCAGCCAAGTTTTTGGGACTAGCGGGGACTACGAGCAGTACTTC.

The chain has TRBV9 and TRBJ2-1, with 11 bases lining up with TRBD2. CDR1 and CDR2 from the germline V gene are SGDLS and YYNGEE. With V trimmed by 0 bases and J by 10 bases, 9 bases remained unmatched. The CDR3 totals 16 residues. CDR3 protein: CASSVGRLAGSSEQFF. The CDR3 region has the DNA TGTGCCAGCAGCGTAGGGAGACTAGCGGGGTCCAGCGAGCAGTTCTTC.

By proportion, this clone is large. The chain employs TRBV11-3 and TRBJ1-1, with unresolved D. The length of the CDR3 is 15 residues. CDR1 SGHNT and CDR2 YENEEA come from the germline V gene. V was pared by 0 bases and J by 4 bases, with 12 bases between. Here the CDR3 reads CASSLEGTRGTEAFF. CDR3 sequence (DNA): TGTGCCAGCAGCTTAGAAGGCACACGGGGCACTGAAGCTTTCTTT.

This sequence joins TRBV25-1 and TRBJ1-1; 10 nucleotides match TRBD1. CDR3 size: 18 residues. Germline lookup yields CDR1 MGHDK and CDR2 SYGVNS. V shed 0 bases and J 0 bases; nucleotides not matched to a gene: 7. CDR3: CASSEYRQGAGMNTEAFF. The CDR3 DNA reads TGTGCCAGCAGTGAATATCGACAGGGGGCCGGTATGAACACTGAAGCTTTCTTT.

The CDR3 DNA is TGTGCCAGCTCACCAATAGTCGGGGGTGGCACAGATACGCAGTATTTT. Protein: CASSPIVGGGTDTQYF. The chain uses TRBV18 and TRBJ2-3, with D perhaps TRBD2 (6 bases). Trimming left V 2 bases short and J 1 base short, with 13 bases between. CDR1 and CDR2 from the germline V gene are KGHSH and LQKENI. The CDR3 spans 16 residues.

The chain employs TRBV5-1 and TRBJ1-1; D might be TRBD1 (6 bases). There are 16 residues in the CDR3. Per the germline V gene, CDR1 is SGHRS and CDR2 is YFSETQ. V shed 4 bases and J shed 2 bases, with 18 bases lying between them. In nucleotides, the CDR3 is TGCGCCAGCAGCCCAGGGCAGGGGCAGCTCAACACTGAAGCTTTCTTT. It yields the protein CASSPGQGQLNTEAFF.

This clone occurred once. DNA of the CDR3: TGCAGCGTTGAAAGTGCGGGCTACACCTTC. Its translation is CSVESAGYTF. The J gene is TRBJ1-2, the V gene TRBV29-1; the D is unclear. With 2 bases removed from V and 8 bases from J, the gap between germline ends came to 6 bases. Germline CDR1 SQVTM, CDR2 ANQGSEA. This CDR3 has 10 amino acids.